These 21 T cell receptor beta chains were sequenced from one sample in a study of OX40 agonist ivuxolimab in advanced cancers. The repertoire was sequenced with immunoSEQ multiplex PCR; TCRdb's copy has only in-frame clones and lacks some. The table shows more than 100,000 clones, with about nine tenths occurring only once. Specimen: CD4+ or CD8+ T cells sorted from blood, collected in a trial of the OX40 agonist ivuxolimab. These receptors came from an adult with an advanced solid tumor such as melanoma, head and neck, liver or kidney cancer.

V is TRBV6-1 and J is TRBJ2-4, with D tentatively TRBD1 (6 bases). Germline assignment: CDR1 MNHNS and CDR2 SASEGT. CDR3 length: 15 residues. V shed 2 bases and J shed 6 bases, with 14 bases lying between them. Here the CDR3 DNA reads TGTGCCAGCAGTGAAACGTGGGGGCCCCGAAACATTCAGTACTTC. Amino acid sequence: CASSETWGPRNIQYF.

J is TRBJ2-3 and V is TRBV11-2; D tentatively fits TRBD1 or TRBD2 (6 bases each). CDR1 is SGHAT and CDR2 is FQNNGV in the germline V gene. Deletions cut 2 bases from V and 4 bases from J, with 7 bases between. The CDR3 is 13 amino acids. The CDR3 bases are TGTGCCAGCAGCTTAAGGGGGGCAGATACGCAGTATTTT. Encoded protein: CASSLRGADTQYF.

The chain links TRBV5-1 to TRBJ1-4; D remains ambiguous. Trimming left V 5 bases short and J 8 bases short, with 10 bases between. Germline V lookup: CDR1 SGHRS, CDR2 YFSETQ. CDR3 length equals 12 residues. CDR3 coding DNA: TGCGCCAGCAGTTGGACGGGCGAAAAACTGTTTTTT. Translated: CASSWTGEKLFF.

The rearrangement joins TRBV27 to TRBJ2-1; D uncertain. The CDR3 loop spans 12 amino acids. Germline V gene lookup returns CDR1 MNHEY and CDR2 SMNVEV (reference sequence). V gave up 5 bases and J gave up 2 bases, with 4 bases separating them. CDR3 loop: CASSQPYNEQFF. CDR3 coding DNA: TGTGCCAGCAGTCAACCCTACAATGAGCAGTTCTTC.

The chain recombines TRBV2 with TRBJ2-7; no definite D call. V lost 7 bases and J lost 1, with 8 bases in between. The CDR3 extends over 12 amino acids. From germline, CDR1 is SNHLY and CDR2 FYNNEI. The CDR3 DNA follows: TGTGCCAGCACAACCAATTCCTACGAGCAGTACTTC. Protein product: CASTTNSYEQYF.

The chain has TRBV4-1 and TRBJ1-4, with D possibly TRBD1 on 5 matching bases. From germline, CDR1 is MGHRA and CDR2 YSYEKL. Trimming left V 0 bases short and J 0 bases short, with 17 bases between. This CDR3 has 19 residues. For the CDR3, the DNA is TGCGCCAGCAGCCAAGATCCCCCGGACATAACTGCAACTAATGAAAAACTGTTTTTT. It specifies CASSQDPPDITATNEKLFF.

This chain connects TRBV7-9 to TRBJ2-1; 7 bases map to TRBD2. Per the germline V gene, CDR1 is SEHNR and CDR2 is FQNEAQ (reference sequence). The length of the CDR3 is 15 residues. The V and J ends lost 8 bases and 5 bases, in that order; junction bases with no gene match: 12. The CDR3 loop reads CASLPPLAVDNEQFF. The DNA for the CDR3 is TGTGCCAGCCTCCCGCCGCTAGCGGTGGACAATGAGCAGTTCTTC.

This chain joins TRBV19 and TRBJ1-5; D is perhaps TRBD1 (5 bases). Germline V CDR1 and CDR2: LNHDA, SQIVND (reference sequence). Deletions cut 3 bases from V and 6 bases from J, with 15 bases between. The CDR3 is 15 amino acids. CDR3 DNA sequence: TGTGCCAGTAGTATGTATTACCAGGGCGGTCAGCCCCAGCATTTT. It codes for CASSMYYQGGQPQHF. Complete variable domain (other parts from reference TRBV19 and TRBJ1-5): DGGITQSPKYLFRKEGQNVTLSCEQNLNHDAMYWYRQDPGQGLRLIYYSQIVNDFQKGDIAEGYSVSREKKESFPLTVTSAQKNPTAFYLCASSMYYQGGQPQHFGDGTRLSIL.

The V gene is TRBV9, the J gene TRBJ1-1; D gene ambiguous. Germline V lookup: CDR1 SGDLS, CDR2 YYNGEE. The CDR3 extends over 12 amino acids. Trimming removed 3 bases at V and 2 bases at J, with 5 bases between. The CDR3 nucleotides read TGTGCCAGCAGCGAGAGTAACACTGAAGCTTTCTTT. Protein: CASSESNTEAFF.

The CDR3, as DNA: TGTGCCAGTAGTCCGGGACTAGTCACCTACGAGCAGTACTTC. Protein sequence: CASSPGLVTYEQYF. This chain uses TRBV19 with TRBJ2-7; 8 positions agree with TRBD2. The junction had 5 bases not matched to a gene; V was cut back by 5 bases and J by 2 bases. There are 14 residues in the CDR3. Looked up from germline, CDR1 is LNHDA and CDR2 is SQIVND (reference sequence).

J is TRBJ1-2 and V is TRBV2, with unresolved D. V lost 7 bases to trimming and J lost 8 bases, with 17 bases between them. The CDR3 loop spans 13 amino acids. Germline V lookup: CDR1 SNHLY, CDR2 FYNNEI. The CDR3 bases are TGTGCCAGCATCTCCGGACGGGCTGGAGGCTACACCTTC. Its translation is CASISGRAGGYTF.

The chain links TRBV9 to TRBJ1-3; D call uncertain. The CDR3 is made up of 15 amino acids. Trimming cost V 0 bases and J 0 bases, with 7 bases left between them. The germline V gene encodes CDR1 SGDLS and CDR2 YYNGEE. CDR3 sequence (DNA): TGTGCCAGCAGCGTAGCTGGTAACTCTGGAAACACCATATATTTT. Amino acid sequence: CASSVAGNSGNTIYF. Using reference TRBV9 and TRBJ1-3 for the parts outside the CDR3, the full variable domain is DSGVTQTPKHLITATGQRVTLRCSPRSGDLSVYWYQQSLDQGLQFLIQYYNGEERAKGNILERFSAQQFPDLHSELNLSSLELGDSALYFCASSVAGNSGNTIYFGEGSWLTVV.

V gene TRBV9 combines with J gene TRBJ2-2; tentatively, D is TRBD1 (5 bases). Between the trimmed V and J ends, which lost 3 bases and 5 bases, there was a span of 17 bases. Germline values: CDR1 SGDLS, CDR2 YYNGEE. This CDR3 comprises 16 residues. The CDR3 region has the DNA TGTGCCAGCAGCGCGTGGGGCTCTATCGGTACCGGGGAGCTGTTTTTT. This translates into CASSAWGSIGTGELFF.

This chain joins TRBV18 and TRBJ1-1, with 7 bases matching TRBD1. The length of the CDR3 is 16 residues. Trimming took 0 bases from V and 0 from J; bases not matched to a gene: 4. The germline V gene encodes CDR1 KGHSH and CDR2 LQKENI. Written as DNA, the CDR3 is TGTGCCAGCTCACCACCGGGACAGACCCTGAACACTGAAGCTTTCTTT. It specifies CASSPPGQTLNTEAFF.

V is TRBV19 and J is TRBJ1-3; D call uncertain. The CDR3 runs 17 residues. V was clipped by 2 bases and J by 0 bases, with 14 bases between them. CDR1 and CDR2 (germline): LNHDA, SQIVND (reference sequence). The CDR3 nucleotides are TGTGCCAGTAGTATATATCCCCCAGCGAACTCTGGAAACACCATATATTTT. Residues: CASSIYPPANSGNTIYF.

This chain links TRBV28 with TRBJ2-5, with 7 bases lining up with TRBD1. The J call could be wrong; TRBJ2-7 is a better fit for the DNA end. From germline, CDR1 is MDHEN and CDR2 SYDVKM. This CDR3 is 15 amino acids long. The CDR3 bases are TGTGCCAGCAGTCCCGGGGACAGCAGCTCCTACGAGCAGTACTTC. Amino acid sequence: CASSPGDSSSYEQYF.

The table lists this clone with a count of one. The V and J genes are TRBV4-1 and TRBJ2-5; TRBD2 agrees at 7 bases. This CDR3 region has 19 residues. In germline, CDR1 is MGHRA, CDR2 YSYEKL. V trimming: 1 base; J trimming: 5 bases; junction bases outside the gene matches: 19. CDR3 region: CASSQALGEGPITSETQYF. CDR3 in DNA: TGCGCCAGCAGCCAAGCATTGGGGGAGGGCCCTATCACTTCGGAGACCCAGTACTTC.

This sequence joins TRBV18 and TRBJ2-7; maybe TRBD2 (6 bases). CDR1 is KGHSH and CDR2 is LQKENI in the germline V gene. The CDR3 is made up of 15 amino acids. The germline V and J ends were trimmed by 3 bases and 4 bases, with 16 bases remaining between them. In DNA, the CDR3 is TGTGCCAGCTCACCCCGCAATGGGGCGGGGTACGAGCAGTACTTC. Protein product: CASSPRNGAGYEQYF. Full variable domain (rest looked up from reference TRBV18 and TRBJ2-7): NAGVMQNPRHLVRRRGQEARLRCSPMKGHSHVYWYRQLPEEGLKFMVYLQKENIIDESGMPKERFSAEFPKEGPSILRIQQVVRGDSAAYFCASSPRNGAGYEQYFGPGTRLTVT.

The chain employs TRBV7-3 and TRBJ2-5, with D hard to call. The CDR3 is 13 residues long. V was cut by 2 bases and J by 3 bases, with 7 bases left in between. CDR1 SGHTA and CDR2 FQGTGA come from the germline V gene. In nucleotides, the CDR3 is TGTGCCAGCAGCTTAGAAAGGGAAGAGACCCAGTACTTC. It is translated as CASSLEREETQYF.

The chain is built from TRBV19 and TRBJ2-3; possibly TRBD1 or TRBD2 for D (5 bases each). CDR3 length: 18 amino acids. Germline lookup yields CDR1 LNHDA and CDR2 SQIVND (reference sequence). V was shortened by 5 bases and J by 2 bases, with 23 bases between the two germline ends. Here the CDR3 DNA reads TGTGCCAGTAGTCCTACCCAAGGACAACTAGGTGTCACAGATACGCAGTATTTT. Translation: CASSPTQGQLGVTDTQYF.

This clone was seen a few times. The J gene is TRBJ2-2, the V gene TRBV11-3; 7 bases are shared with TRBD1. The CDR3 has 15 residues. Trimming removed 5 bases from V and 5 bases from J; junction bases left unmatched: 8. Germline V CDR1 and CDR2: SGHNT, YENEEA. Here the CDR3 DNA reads TGTGCCAGCAGCGAACAGGGGATTAGGACCGGGGAGCTGTTTTTT. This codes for CASSEQGIRTGELFF.